This TCR beta chain was retrieved from a study of T cell changes during pregnancy in multiple sclerosis. Clones were sequenced by immunoSEQ multiplex PCR, and TCRdb holds only the in-frame ones, with some missing. This sample has over 25,000 clones, with nearly 90% found just once. Germline V gives CDR1 MNHNS, CDR2 SASEGT. V lost 4 bases, J lost 0 bases, and 12 bases lay in between. The CDR3 has 16 amino acids. This receptor was identified in a female donor with multiple sclerosis, enrolled in a pregnancy study. The J gene is TRBJ2-2, the V gene TRBV6-1; D possibly corresponds to TRBD2 (5 bases). Specimen: CD8+ T cells from peripheral blood mononuclear cells, collected in the third trimester of pregnancy. As DNA, the CDR3 is TGTGCCAGCAGTGCGAATGCGGGCGCGAACACCGGGGAGCTGTTTTTT. Amino acids: CASSANAGANTGELFF.